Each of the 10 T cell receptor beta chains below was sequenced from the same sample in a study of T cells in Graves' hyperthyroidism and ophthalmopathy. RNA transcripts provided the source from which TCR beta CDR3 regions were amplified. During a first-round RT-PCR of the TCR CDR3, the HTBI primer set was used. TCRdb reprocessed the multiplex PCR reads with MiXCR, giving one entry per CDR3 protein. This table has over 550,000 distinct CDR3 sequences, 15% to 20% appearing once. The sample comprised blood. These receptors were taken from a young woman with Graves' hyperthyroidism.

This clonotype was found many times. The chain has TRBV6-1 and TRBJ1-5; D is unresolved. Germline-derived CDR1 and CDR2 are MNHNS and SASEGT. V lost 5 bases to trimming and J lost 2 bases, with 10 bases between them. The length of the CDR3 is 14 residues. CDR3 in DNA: TGTGCCAGCAGTTCTGGGTTAGGCAATCAGCCCCAGCATTTT. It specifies CASSSGLGNQPQHF.

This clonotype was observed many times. The CDR3 DNA reads as TGTGCCAGCAGCTTGGTCTCCAGAGTAAAGGATGGCTACACCTTC. Translating gives CASSLVSRVKDGYTF. The chain links TRBV5-8 to TRBJ1-2; no definite D call. The V gene's germline CDR1 is SGHTS and CDR2 YDEGEE. Trimming removed 0 bases at V and 6 bases at J, with 15 bases between. CDR3 length: 15 amino acids.

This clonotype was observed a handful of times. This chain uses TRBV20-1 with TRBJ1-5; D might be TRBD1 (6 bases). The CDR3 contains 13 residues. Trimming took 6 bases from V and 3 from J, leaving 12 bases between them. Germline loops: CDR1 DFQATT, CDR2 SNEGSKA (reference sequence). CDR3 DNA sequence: TGCAGTGCCGCGGGACAACCCAATCAGCCCCAGCATTTT. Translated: CSAAGQPNQPQHF.

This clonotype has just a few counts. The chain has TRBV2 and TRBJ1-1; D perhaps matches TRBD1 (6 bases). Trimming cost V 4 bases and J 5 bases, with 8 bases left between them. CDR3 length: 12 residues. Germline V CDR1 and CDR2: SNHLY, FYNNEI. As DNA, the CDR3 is TGTGCCAGCAGTGGGGGGCGGACTGAAGCTTTCTTT. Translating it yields CASSGGRTEAFF.

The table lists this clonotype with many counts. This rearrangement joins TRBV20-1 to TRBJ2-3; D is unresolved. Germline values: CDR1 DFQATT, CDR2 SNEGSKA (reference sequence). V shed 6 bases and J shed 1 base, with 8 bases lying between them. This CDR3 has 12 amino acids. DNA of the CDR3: TGCAGTGCCCCGGACCGCACAGATACGCAGTATTTT. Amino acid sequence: CSAPDRTDTQYF.

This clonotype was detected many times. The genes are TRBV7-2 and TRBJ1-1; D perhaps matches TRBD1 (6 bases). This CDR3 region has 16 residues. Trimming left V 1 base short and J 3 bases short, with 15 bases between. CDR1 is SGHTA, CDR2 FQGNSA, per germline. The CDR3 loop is CASSLGGHPGDTEAFF. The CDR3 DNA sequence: TGTGCCAGCAGCTTAGGGGGACACCCTGGGGACACTGAAGCTTTCTTT.

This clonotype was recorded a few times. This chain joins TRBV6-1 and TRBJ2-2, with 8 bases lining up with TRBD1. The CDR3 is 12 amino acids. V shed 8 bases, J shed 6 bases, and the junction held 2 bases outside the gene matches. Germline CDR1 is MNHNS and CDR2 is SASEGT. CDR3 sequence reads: CASRTGPGELFF. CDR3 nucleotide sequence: TGTGCCAGCCGGACAGGGCCCGGGGAGCTGTTTTTT.

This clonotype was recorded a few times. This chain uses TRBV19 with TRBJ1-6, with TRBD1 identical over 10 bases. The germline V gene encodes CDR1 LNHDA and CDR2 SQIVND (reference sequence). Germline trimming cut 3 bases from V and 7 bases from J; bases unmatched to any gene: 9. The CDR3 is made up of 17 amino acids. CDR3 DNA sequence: TGTGCCAGTAGTATCCAAACCGGGACAGGGGTAAATTCACCCCTCCACTTT. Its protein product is CASSIQTGTGVNSPLHF.

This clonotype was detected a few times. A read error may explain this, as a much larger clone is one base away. In nucleotides, the CDR3 is TGTGCCAGCCGCATTCCGGACCGCGACAATGAGCAGTTCTTC. Amino acids: CASRIPDRDNEQFF. This rearrangement joins TRBV7-9 to TRBJ2-1, with D uncertain. The length of the CDR3 is 14 residues. V was clipped by 8 bases and J by 5 bases, with 16 bases between them. Germline lookup yields CDR1 SEHNR and CDR2 FQNEAQ (reference sequence). Looking up the rest from reference TRBV7-9 and TRBJ2-1 gives the full variable domain: DTGVSQNPRHKITKRGQNVTFRCDPISEHNRLYWYRQTLGQGPEFLTYFQNEAQLEKSRLLSDRFSAERPKGSFSTLEIQRTEQGDSAMYLCASRIPDRDNEQFFGPGTRLTVL.

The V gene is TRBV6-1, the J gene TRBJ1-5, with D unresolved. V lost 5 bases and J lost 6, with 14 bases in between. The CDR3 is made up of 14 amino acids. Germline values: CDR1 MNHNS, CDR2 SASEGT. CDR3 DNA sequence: TGTGCCAGCAGTTTGGTGGGTGAAGCTCAGCCCCAGCATTTT. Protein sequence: CASSLVGEAQPQHF.